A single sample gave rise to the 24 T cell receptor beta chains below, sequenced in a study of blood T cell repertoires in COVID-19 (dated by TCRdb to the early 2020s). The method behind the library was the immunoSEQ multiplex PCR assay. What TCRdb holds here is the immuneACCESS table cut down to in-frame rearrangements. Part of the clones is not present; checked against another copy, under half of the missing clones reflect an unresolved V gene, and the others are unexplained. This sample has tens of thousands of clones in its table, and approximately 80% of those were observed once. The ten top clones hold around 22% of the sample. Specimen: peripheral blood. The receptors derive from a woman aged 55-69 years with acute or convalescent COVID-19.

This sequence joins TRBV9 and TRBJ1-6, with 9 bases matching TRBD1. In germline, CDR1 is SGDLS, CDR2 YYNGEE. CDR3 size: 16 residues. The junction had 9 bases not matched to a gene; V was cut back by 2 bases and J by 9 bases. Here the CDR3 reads CASSVDSGTGFSPLHF. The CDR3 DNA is TGTGCCAGCAGCGTCGATTCCGGGACAGGGTTTTCACCCCTCCACTTT.

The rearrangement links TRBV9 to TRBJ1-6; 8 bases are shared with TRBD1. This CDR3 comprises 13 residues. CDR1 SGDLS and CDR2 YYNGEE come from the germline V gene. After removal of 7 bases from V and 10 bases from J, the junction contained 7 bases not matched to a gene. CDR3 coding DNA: TGTGCCAGCGGGGACAGGTCGTTATCACCCCTCCACTTT. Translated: CASGDRSLSPLHF.

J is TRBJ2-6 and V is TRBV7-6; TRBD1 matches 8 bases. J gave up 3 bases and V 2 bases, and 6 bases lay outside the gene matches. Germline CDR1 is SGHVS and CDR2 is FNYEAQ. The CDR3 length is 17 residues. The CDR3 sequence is CASSLPRTGLGANVLTF. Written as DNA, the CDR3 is TGTGCCAGCAGCTTACCTCGGACAGGGCTTGGGGCCAACGTCCTGACTTTC. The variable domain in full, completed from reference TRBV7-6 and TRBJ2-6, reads GAGVSQSPRYKVTKRGQDVALRCDPISGHVSLYWYRQALGQGPEFLTYFNYEAQQDKSGLPNDRFSAERPEGSISTLTIQRTEQRDSAMYRCASSLPRTGLGANVLTFGAGSRLTVL.

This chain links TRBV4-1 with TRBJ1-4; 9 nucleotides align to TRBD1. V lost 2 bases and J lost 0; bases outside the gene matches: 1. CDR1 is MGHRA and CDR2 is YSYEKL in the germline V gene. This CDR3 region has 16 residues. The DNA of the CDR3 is TGCGCCAGCAGCCAAACAGGGGGCACAACTAATGAAAAACTGTTTTTT. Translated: CASSQTGGTTNEKLFF.

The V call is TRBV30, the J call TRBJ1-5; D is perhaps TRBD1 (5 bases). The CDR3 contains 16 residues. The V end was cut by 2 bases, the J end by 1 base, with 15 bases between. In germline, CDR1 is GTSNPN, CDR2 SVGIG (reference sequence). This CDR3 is CAWSLGEGRSNQPQHF. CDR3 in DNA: TGTGCCTGGAGTTTAGGGGAGGGTCGAAGCAATCAGCCCCAGCATTTT. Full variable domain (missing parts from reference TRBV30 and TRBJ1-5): SQTIHQWPATLVQPVGSPLSLECTVEGTSNPNLYWYRQAAGRGLQLLFYSVGIGQISSEVPQNLSASRPQDRQFILSSKKLLLSDSGFYLCAWSLGEGRSNQPQHFGDGTRLSIL.

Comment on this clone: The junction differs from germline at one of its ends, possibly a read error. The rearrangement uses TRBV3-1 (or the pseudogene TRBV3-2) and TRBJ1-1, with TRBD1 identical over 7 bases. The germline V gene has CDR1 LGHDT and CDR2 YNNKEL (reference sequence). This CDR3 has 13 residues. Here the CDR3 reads CASSQNRQGEPFF. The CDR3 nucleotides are TGTGCCAGCAGCCAAAATAGACAGGGTGAACCTTTCTTT.

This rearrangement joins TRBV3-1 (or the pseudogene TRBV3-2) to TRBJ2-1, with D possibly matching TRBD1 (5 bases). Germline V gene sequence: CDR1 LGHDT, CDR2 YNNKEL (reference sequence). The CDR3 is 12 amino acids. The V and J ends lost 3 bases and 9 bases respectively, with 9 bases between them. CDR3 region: CASSQGLGEQFF. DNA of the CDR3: TGTGCCAGCAGCCAGGGGCTCGGTGAGCAGTTCTTC.

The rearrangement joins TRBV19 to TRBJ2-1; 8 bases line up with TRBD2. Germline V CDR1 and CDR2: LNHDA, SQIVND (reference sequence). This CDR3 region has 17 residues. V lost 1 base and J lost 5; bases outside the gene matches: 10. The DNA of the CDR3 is TGTGCCAGTAGTATAGTTGCTGGGCGGGGGGTCAACAATGAGCAGTTCTTC. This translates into CASSIVAGRGVNNEQFF. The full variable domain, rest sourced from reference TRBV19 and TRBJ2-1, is DGGITQSPKYLFRKEGQNVTLSCEQNLNHDAMYWYRQDPGQGLRLIYYSQIVNDFQKGDIAEGYSVSREKKESFPLTVTSAQKNPTAFYLCASSIVAGRGVNNEQFFGPGTRLTVL.

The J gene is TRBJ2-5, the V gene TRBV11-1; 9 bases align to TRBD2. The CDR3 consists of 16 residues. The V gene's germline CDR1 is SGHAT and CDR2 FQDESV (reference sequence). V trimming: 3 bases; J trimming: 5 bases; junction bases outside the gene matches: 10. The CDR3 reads CASSFQHAGGMETQYF. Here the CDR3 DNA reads TGTGCCAGCAGCTTTCAGCACGCGGGGGGGATGGAGACCCAGTACTTC.

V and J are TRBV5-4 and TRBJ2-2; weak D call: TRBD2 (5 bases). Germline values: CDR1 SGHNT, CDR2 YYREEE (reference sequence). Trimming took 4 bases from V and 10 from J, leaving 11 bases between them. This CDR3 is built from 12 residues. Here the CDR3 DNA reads TGTGCCAGCAGCGGCGGAGGTGTGGAGCTGTTTTTT. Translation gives CASSGGGVELFF. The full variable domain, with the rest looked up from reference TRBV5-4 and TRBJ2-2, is ETGVTQSPTHLIKTRGQQVTLRCSSQSGHNTVSWYQQALGQGPQFIFQYYREEENGRGNFPPRFSGLQFPNYSSELNVNALELDDSALYLCASSGGGVELFFGEGSRLTVL.

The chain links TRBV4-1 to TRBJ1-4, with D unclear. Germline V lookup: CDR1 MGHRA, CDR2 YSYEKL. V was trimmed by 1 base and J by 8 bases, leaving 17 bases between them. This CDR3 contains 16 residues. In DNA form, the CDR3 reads TGCGCCAGCAGCCAAGTCGGATTACAGATGGGCGAAAAACTGTTTTTT. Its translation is CASSQVGLQMGEKLFF.

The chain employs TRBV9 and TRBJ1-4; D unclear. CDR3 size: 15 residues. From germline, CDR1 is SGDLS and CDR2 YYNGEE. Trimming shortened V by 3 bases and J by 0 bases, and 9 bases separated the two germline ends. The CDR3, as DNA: TGTGCCAGCAGCGGACACAAAGCAACTAATGAAAAACTGTTTTTT. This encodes CASSGHKATNEKLFF.

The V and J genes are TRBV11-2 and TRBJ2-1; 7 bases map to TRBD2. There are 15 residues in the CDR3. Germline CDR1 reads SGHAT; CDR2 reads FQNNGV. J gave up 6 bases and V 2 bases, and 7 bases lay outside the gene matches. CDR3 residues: CASSLQGGRVNEQFF. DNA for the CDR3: TGTGCCAGCAGCTTACAGGGAGGGCGGGTCAATGAGCAGTTCTTC.

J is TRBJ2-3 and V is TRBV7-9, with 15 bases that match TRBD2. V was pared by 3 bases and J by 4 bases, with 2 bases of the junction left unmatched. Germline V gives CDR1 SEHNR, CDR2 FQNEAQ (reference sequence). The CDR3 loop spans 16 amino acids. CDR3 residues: CASSFRTSGGADTQYF. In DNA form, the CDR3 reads TGTGCCAGCAGCTTTAGGACTAGCGGGGGGGCAGATACGCAGTATTTT.

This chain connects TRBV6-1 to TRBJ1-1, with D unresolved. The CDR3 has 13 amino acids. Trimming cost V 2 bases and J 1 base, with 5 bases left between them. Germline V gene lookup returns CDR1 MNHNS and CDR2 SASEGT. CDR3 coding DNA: TGTGCCAGCAGTGAAACCAGGAACACTGAAGCTTTCTTT. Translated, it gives CASSETRNTEAFF.

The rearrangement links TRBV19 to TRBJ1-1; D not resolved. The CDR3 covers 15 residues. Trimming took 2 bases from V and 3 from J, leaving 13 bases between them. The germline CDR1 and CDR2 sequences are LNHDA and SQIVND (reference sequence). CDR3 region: CASSISRAADTEAFF. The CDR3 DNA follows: TGTGCCAGTAGTATATCGAGGGCGGCGGACACTGAAGCTTTCTTT.

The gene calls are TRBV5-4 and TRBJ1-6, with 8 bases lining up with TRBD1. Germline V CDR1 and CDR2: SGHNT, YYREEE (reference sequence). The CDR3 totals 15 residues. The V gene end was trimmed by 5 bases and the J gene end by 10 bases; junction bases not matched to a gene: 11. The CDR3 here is CASRPQGAADSPLHF. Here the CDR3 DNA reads TGTGCCAGCAGACCCCAGGGGGCCGCTGACTCACCCCTCCACTTT.

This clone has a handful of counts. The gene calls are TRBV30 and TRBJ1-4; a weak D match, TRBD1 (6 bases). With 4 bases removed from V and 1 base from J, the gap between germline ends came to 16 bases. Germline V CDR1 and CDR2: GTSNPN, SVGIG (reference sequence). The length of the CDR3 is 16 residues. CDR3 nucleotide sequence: TGTGCCTGGAACTCTGAGGGGGATCTAACTAATGAAAAACTGTTTTTT. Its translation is CAWNSEGDLTNEKLFF.

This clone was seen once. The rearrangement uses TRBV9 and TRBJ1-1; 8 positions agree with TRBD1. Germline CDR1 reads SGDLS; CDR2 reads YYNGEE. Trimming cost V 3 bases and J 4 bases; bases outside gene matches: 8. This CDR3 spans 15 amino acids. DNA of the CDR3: TGTGCCAGCAGCGCCCAGGGGGCGCCGGGCACTGAAGCTTTCTTT. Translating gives CASSAQGAPGTEAFF.

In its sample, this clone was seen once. CDR3 residues: CASSPSGLAGGMGQYF. The CDR3 nucleotides read TGTGCCAGCAGCCCTTCGGGACTAGCGGGGGGGATGGGGCAGTACTTC. The chain recombines TRBV7-8 with TRBJ2-7, with 16 bases identical to TRBD2. This CDR3 is 16 amino acids long. Germline V CDR1 and CDR2: SGHVS, FQNEAQ. J was trimmed by 9 bases and V by 5 bases; bases with no gene match: 10.

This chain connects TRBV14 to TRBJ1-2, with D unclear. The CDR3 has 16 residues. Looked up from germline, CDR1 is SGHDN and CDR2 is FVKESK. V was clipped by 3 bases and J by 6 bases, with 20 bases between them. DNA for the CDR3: TGTGCCAGCAGCCACCGGGTTGGGTCCCCAGCTGATGGCTACACCTTC. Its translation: CASSHRVGSPADGYTF.

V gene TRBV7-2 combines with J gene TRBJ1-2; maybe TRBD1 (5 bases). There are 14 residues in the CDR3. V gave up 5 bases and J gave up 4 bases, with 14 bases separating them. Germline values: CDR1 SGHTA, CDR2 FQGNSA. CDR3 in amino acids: CASSPYQGSYGYTF. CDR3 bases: TGTGCCAGCAGCCCCTACCAGGGCAGCTATGGCTACACCTTC.

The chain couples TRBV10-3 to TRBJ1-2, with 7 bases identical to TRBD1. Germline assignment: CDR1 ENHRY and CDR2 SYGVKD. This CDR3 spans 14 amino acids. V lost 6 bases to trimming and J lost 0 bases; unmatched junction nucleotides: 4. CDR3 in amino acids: CAIRDRSTNYGYTF. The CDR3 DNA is TGTGCCATCAGGGACAGGTCTACTAACTATGGCTACACCTTC.

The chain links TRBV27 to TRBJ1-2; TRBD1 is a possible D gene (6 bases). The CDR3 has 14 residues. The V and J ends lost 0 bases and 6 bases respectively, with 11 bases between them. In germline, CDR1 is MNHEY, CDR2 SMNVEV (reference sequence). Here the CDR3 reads CASSLSGGANGYTF. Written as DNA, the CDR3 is TGTGCCAGCAGTTTATCTGGGGGGGCTAATGGCTACACCTTC.